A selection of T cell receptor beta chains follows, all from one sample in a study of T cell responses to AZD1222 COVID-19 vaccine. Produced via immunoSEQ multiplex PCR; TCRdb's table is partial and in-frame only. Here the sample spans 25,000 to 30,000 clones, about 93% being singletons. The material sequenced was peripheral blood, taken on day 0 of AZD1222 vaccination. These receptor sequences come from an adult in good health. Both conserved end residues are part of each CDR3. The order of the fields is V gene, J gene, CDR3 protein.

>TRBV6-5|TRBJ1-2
CASSQTVNYGYTF
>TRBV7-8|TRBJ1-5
CASSLRGQGARNQPQHF
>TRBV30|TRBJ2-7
CAWSGQYEQYF
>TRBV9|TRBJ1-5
CASSGPGTGNQPQHF
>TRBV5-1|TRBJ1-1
CASSRGQVNTEAFF
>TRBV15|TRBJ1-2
CATKRGDRDNGYTF
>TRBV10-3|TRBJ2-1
CAISVRQDVNNEQFF
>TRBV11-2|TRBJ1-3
CASSWGGGGNTIYF
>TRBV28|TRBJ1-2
CASSTAAAHSDTVKGYTF
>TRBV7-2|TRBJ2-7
CASSLRGQGEQYF
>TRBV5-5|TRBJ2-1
CASSLVGGGRAWNEQFF
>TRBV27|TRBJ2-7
CASSFGYEQYF
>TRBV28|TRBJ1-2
CASTLTGPNYGYTF
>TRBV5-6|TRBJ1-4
CASSRQTGTFEKLFF
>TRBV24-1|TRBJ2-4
CATSDSGKNIQYF
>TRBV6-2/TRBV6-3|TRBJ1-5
CASSKGREIYQPQHF
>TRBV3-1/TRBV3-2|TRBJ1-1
CASSQYNTNTEAFF